Below, 24 T cell receptor beta chains from the same sample are listed, as sequenced in a study of blood T cell repertoires in COVID-19. Data came from immunoSEQ multiplex PCR; TCRdb stores just in-frame clones and leaves some out. The sample has around 300,000 clones; 70% to 90% are singletons. Sequenced input: peripheral blood. These receptors all stem from a woman between 50 and 59 years old with COVID-19, enrolled during active disease.

The chain uses TRBV5-5 and TRBJ2-7; 8 nucleotides line up with TRBD1. CDR3 length equals 16 residues. CDR1 and CDR2 (germline): SGHKS, YYEKEE (reference sequence). V shed 2 bases, J shed 7 bases, and the junction held 14 bases outside the gene matches. CDR3 in DNA: TGTGCCAGCAGCTTCCCGGACAGGGACCGGACTCGAGAGCAGTACTTC. It translates to CASSFPDRDRTREQYF.

The chain is built from TRBV5-1 and TRBJ2-1, with D hard to call. The germline V gene encodes CDR1 SGHRS and CDR2 YFSETQ. This CDR3 region has 12 residues. V dropped 5 bases and J dropped 8 bases, with 11 bases sitting between them. For the CDR3, the DNA is TGCGCCAGCAGTTTCAGTCTGTATGAGCAGTTCTTC. Amino acid sequence: CASSFSLYEQFF.

The chain uses TRBV24-1 and TRBJ2-2, with 7 bases aligning to TRBD1. V lost 0 bases and J lost 4; bases outside the gene matches: 10. The CDR3 spans 18 residues. The germline V gene has CDR1 KGHDR and CDR2 SFDVKD. The CDR3 sequence: CATSDLQIKGARTGELFF. CDR3 nucleotide sequence: TGTGCCACCAGTGATTTGCAGATCAAGGGGGCGCGCACCGGGGAGCTGTTTTTT.

This chain connects TRBV30 to TRBJ2-3, with 12 bases aligning to TRBD2. V was pared by 7 bases and J by 5 bases, with 13 bases of the junction left unmatched. CDR1 and CDR2 from the germline V gene are GTSNPN and SVGIG (reference sequence). The CDR3 is 16 amino acids. CDR3 bases: TGTGCCTACAATACCGGGACTAGCGGGCTAGGAGATACGCAGTATTTT. This sequence encodes CAYNTGTSGLGDTQYF. The full variable domain, in which reference TRBV30 and TRBJ2-3 provide the parts outside the CDR3, is SQTIHQWPATLVQPVGSPLSLECTVEGTSNPNLYWYRQAAGRGLQLLFYSVGIGQISSEVPQNLSASRPQDRQFILSSKKLLLSDSGFYLCAYNTGTSGLGDTQYFGPGTRLTVL.

The chain has TRBV11-2 and TRBJ2-7; 8 bases are shared with TRBD1. V gave up 3 bases and J gave up 4 bases; unmatched junction bases: 11. Germline V gene lookup returns CDR1 SGHAT and CDR2 FQNNGV. CDR3 size: 16 residues. The DNA of the CDR3 is TGTGCCAGCAGCTTGAATACCGGGACAGGAGAATACGAGCAGTACTTC. Protein: CASSLNTGTGEYEQYF.

V is TRBV3-1 (or the pseudogene TRBV3-2) and J is TRBJ1-1; TRBD1 matches at 7 bases. This CDR3 has 14 amino acids. Germline V gives CDR1 LGHDT, CDR2 YNNKEL (reference sequence). V shed 2 bases and J 5 bases; nucleotides not matched to a gene: 5. The CDR3 nucleotides are TGTGCCAGCAGCCAAAACAGGGGACGGACTGAAGCTTTCTTT. Amino acid sequence: CASSQNRGRTEAFF.

V and J are TRBV6-5 and TRBJ2-4; weak D call: TRBD1 (5 bases). The CDR3 has 13 amino acids. V was trimmed by 3 bases and J by 8 bases, leaving 11 bases between them. The V gene's germline CDR1 is MNHEY and CDR2 SVGAGI. The chain's CDR3 is CASSYSVRDIQYF. As DNA, the CDR3 is TGTGCCAGCAGTTATTCCGTCAGGGACATTCAGTACTTC.

This clone was recorded only once. The rearrangement links TRBV4-2 to TRBJ2-3; D is ambiguous. The CDR3 length is 16 residues. With 1 base removed from V and 0 bases from J, the gap between germline ends came to 11 bases. Germline CDR1 reads LGHNA; CDR2 reads YNFKEQ. Here the CDR3 DNA reads TGTGCCAGCAGCCAAGGGGCCTTAACTAGCACAGATACGCAGTATTTT. Amino acid sequence: CASSQGALTSTDTQYF.

V usage is TRBV7-2 and J usage is TRBJ1-5; possibly TRBD1 for D (6 bases). The CDR3 sequence is 14 residues long. Germline CDR1 reads SGHTA; CDR2 reads FQGNSA. The V end lost 7 bases, the J end lost 2 bases, and 12 bases lay between the germline ends. The CDR3: CASNRGNGNQPQHF. The CDR3 DNA reads TGTGCCAGCAATAGGGGGAACGGCAATCAGCCCCAGCATTTT.

The V gene is TRBV7-9, the J gene TRBJ2-7; 9 bases fit TRBD2. The J segment lost 7 bases and the V segment lost 4 bases, leaving 5 bases of the junction unmatched. The CDR3 extends over 13 amino acids. Germline CDR1 reads SEHNR; CDR2 reads FQNEAQ (reference sequence). The chain's CDR3 is CASSWPSGIEQYF. The CDR3 DNA reads TGTGCCAGCAGCTGGCCTAGCGGGATTGAGCAGTACTTC.

The chain joins TRBV5-6 to TRBJ2-1, with 12 bases aligning to TRBD2. Germline V gene lookup returns CDR1 SGHDT and CDR2 YYEEEE. The CDR3 sequence is 16 residues long. V shed 0 bases and J 9 bases; nucleotides not matched to a gene: 7. The CDR3 here is CASSLEPSGRAGEQFF. Here the CDR3 DNA reads TGTGCCAGCAGCTTGGAGCCTAGCGGGAGGGCTGGTGAGCAGTTCTTC.

This clone was observed once. The V gene is TRBV29-1, the J gene TRBJ2-3, with D hard to call. V was cut by 3 bases and J by 2 bases, with 6 bases left in between. CDR1 SQVTM and CDR2 ANQGSEA come from the germline V gene. The CDR3 totals 12 residues. Here the CDR3 reads CSVEESTDTQYF. CDR3 DNA sequence: TGCAGCGTTGAGGAGTCCACAGATACGCAGTATTTT.

The chain recombines TRBV25-1 with TRBJ2-2; TRBD2 agrees at 13 bases. The CDR3 extends over 17 amino acids. The V segment lost 4 bases and the J segment 6 bases; nucleotides outside the gene matches: 8. The germline CDR1 and CDR2 sequences are MGHDK and SYGVNS. CDR3 region: CASSGGLAGTGAGELFF. The CDR3, as DNA: TGTGCCAGCAGTGGGGGACTAGCGGGAACCGGGGCCGGGGAGCTGTTTTTT.

This rearrangement joins TRBV20-1 to TRBJ1-1; D not certain. Germline V gene data show CDR1 as DFQATT and CDR2 as SNEGSKA (reference sequence). This CDR3 comprises 11 residues. Trimming removed 6 bases from V and 4 bases from J, with 9 bases in between. The chain's CDR3 is CSATPGTEAFF. The CDR3 bases are TGCAGTGCAACGCCGGGCACTGAAGCTTTCTTT.

V is TRBV29-1 and J is TRBJ2-2; possibly TRBD1 for D (7 bases). CDR1 and CDR2 from the germline V gene are SQVTM and ANQGSEA. V lost 6 bases, J lost 4 bases, and 15 bases lay in between. The CDR3 runs to 14 residues. In DNA, the CDR3 is TGCAGCGTACAGGGGCAGGGAGGCACCGGGGAGCTGTTTTTT. Protein product: CSVQGQGGTGELFF.

The sample holds one count of this clone. The gene calls are TRBV5-6 and TRBJ1-1, with 11 bases matching TRBD1. Trimming removed 7 bases from V and 0 bases from J; junction bases left unmatched: 14. Germline V gene lookup returns CDR1 SGHDT and CDR2 YYEEEE. This CDR3 has 18 amino acids. CDR3 amino acids: CASSKRTGGSFMNTEAFF. CDR3 coding DNA: TGTGCCAGCTCTAAACGGACAGGGGGCTCATTTATGAACACTGAAGCTTTCTTT.

This chain connects TRBV5-6 to TRBJ2-2, with unresolved D. The V end was cut by 4 bases, the J end by 6 bases, with 16 bases between. Germline V CDR1 and CDR2: SGHDT, YYEEEE. This CDR3 is 15 amino acids long. CDR3 amino acids: CASSPNTISPGELFF. The CDR3 DNA is TGTGCCAGCAGCCCCAATACAATATCACCCGGGGAGCTGTTTTTT.

The table lists this clone with a few counts. The chain has TRBV9 and TRBJ2-7; TRBD2 might be the D (6 bases). Germline V gene data show CDR1 as SGDLS and CDR2 as YYNGEE. CDR3 length: 17 amino acids. The ends were cut back, 4 bases at V and 2 bases at J, with 22 bases in the middle. The CDR3 DNA follows: TGTGCCAGCAGCTTAACCCCCGGGGGTTCGAAGGCCTACGAGCAGTACTTC. It translates to CASSLTPGGSKAYEQYF. Complete variable domain (other parts from reference TRBV9 and TRBJ2-7): DSGVTQTPKHLITATGQRVTLRCSPRSGDLSVYWYQQSLDQGLQFLIQYYNGEERAKGNILERFSAQQFPDLHSELNLSSLELGDSALYFCASSLTPGGSKAYEQYFGPGTRLTVT.

This chain connects TRBV6-5 to TRBJ2-1; tentatively, D is TRBD2 (5 bases). The CDR3 consists of 11 residues. Per germline, CDR1 MNHEY and CDR2 SVGAGI. Trimming pared 6 bases from V and 7 bases from J, leaving 7 bases between. The CDR3 DNA follows: TGTGCCAGCAGATCGGGGAATGAGCAGTTCTTC. It encodes CASRSGNEQFF.

This clone was seen a handful of times. The rearrangement joins TRBV11-2 to TRBJ1-6, with D perhaps matching TRBD1 (5 bases). The V end lost 6 bases, the J end lost 4 bases, and 13 bases lay between the germline ends. Germline V gene data show CDR1 as SGHAT and CDR2 as FQNNGV. The CDR3 totals 15 residues. This CDR3 reads CASSYSGLYNSPLHF. Written as DNA, the CDR3 is TGTGCCAGCAGTTATTCGGGACTGTATAATTCACCCCTCCACTTT.

This clone appeared a single time. The chain couples TRBV13 to TRBJ2-7; 12 bases map to TRBD2. Germline V gene sequence: CDR1 PRHDT, CDR2 FYEKMQ (reference sequence). With 5 bases clipped from V and 3 bases from J, the junction kept 8 bases outside the gene matches. This CDR3 spans 16 amino acids. The CDR3 region is CASSPRTSGIHYEQYF. The CDR3 region has the DNA TGTGCCAGCAGCCCTAGGACTAGCGGGATTCACTACGAGCAGTACTTC. Together with reference TRBV13 and TRBJ2-7, the CDR3 gives the full variable domain: AAGVIQSPRHLIKEKRETATLKCYPIPRHDTVYWYQQGPGQDPQFLISFYEKMQSDKGSIPDRFSAQQFSDYHSELNMSSLELGDSALYFCASSPRTSGIHYEQYFGPGTRLTVT.

This clone appeared once. The gene calls are TRBV19 and TRBJ2-7; possible D gene TRBD2, 5 bases. V was shortened by 3 bases and J by 2 bases, with 14 bases between the two germline ends. The CDR3 consists of 15 residues. Germline values: CDR1 LNHDA, CDR2 SQIVND (reference sequence). CDR3 protein: CASSISGTGAYEQYF. DNA of the CDR3: TGTGCCAGTAGTATTTCGGGAACTGGAGCCTACGAGCAGTACTTC.

The V gene is TRBV29-1, the J gene TRBJ2-3; perhaps TRBD1 as D (5 bases). The CDR3 contains 13 residues. The germline V gene encodes CDR1 SQVTM and CDR2 ANQGSEA. Deletions cut 6 bases from V and 2 bases from J, with 12 bases between. In DNA, the CDR3 is TGCAGCGTCTCGTGGGGCCCCACAGATACGCAGTATTTT. This translates into CSVSWGPTDTQYF.

The CDR3 region is CASTVGRNQPQHF. Here the CDR3 DNA reads TGTGCCAGTACTGTGGGGAGAAATCAGCCCCAGCATTTT. The chain couples TRBV19 to TRBJ1-5; unclear D gene. Per germline, CDR1 LNHDA and CDR2 SQIVND (reference sequence). The CDR3 is 13 residues long. V was clipped by 7 bases and J by 4 bases, with 11 bases between them.